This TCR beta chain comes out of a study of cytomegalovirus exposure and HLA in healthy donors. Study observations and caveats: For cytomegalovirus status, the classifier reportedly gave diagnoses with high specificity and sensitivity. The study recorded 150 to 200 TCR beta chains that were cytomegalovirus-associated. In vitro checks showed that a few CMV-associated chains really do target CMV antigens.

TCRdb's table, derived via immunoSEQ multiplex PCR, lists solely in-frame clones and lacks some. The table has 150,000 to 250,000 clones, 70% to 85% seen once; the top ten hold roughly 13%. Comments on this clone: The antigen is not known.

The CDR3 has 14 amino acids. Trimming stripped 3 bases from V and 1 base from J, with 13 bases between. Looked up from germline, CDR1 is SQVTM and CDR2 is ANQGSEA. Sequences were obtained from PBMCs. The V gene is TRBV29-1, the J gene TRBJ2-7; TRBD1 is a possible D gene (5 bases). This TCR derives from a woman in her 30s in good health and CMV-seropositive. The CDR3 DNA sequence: TGCAGCGTTGAGGCAGGGTATGGATCCTACGAGCAGTACTTC. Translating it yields CSVEAGYGSYEQYF.